The present TCR beta chain was sequenced within a study of blood T cell repertoires in COVID-19. Study information: Whether acute or convalescent, the COVID-19 samples came from the United States, Italy and Spain. T cells, B-cell-depleted T cells, or PBMCs supplied cDNA or gDNA.

Original methodology: Researchers report that nucleated cell counts were estimated from reference gene primer amplification. Some clones are missing from TCRdb's copy, which holds only in-frame ones; the method was immunoSEQ multiplex PCR. The D gene and trimming were derived from the DNA, and the V and J assignments and clone size from that table. The profile covers about 29,000 clones, with roughly 84% appearing a single time and roughly 10% taken by the ten largest. The germline gives CDR1 SEHNR, CDR2 FQNEAQ (reference sequence). The ends lost 6 bases at V and 4 bases at J; junction bases unmatched: 10. The length of the CDR3 is 15 residues.

V is TRBV7-9 and J is TRBJ2-5; 8 bases fit TRBD2. The TCR was taken from an older man with active COVID-19. What was sequenced was peripheral blood. The CDR3 is CASRHARGGVETQYF. CDR3 nucleotides: TGTGCCAGCAGGCACGCACGGGGGGGCGTAGAGACCCAGTACTTC.